This T cell receptor (beta chain) stems from a study of T cell responses to AZD1222 COVID-19 vaccine. Clones were sequenced by immunoSEQ multiplex PCR, and TCRdb holds only the in-frame ones, with some missing. The table includes tens of thousands of clones, over 80% detected once. Study outcomes and limitations: Clonal diversity may have been underestimated, and the donors were mostly white British, with more females than males.

Details on this clone: What it binds is unknown.

V was shortened by 1 base and J by 3 bases, with 13 bases between the two germline ends. The CDR3 extends over 15 amino acids. Germline CDR1 and CDR2: LNHDA and SQIVND (reference sequence). The sample here was peripheral blood, taken 28 days after the second AZD1222 dose. The rearrangement links TRBV19 to TRBJ2-7; D unresolved. The sequence derives from an adult who received the AZD1222 COVID-19 vaccine. CDR3 residues: CASSIAPGGFYEQYF. The CDR3 coding sequence is TGTGCCAGTAGTATAGCTCCGGGTGGATTCTACGAGCAGTACTTC. The full variable domain, its missing parts supplied by reference TRBV19 and TRBJ2-7, is DGGITQSPKYLFRKEGQNVTLSCEQNLNHDAMYWYRQDPGQGLRLIYYSQIVNDFQKGDIAEGYSVSREKKESFPLTVTSAQKNPTAFYLCASSIAPGGFYEQYFGPGTRLTVT.